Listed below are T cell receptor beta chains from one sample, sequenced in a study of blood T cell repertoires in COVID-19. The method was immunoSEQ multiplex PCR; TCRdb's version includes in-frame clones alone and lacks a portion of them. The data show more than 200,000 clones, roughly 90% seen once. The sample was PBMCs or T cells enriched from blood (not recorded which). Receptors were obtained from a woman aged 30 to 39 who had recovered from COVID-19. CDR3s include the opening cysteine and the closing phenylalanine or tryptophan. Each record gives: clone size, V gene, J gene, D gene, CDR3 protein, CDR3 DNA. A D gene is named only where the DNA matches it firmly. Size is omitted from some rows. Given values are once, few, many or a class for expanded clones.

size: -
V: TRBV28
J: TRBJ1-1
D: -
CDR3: CASSLLSNTEAFF
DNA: TGTGCCAGCAGTTTGCTATCGAACACTGAAGCTTTCTTT

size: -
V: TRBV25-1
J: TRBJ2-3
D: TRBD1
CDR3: CASRQGFTDTQYF
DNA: TGTGCCAGTCGACAGGGGTTCACAGATACGCAGTATTTT

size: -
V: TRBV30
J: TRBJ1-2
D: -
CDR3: CAWSRGNYGYTF
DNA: TGTGCCTGGAGCCGGGGGAACTATGGCTACACCTTC

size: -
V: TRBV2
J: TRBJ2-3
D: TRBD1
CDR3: CASSRQGADTQYF
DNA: TGTGCCAGCAGTCGACAGGGGGCAGATACGCAGTATTTT

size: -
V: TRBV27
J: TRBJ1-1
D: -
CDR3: CASSRGGEAFF
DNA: TGTGCCAGCTCTAGGGGGGGTGAAGCTTTCTTT

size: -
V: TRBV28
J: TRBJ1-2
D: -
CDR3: CASSFGIANGYTF
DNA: TGTGCCAGCAGTTTTGGCATTGCAAATGGCTACACCTTC

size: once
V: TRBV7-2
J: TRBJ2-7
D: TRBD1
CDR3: CASSLAAGGSYEQYF
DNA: TGTGCCAGCAGCCTAGCCGCAGGGGGTAGCTACGAGCAGTACTTC

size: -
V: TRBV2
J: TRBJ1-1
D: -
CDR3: CASSEGGPGGPNTEAFF
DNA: TGTGCCAGCAGTGAAGGAGGACCCGGGGGTCCGAACACTGAAGCTTTCTTT

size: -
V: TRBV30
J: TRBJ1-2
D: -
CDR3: CAWGDSVVGYTF
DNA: TGTGCCTGGGGGGACTCGGTGGTTGGCTACACCTTC

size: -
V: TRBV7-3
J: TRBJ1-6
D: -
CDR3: CASSFFGSPLHF
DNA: TGTGCCAGCAGTTTCTTTGGCTCACCCCTCCACTTT

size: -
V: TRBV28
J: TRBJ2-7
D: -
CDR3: CASRWRTYEQYF
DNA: TGTGCCAGCAGATGGAGGACGTACGAGCAGTACTTC

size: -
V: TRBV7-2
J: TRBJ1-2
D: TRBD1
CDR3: CASSPGDRVTF
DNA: TGTGCCAGCAGCCCAGGGGACAGGGTTACCTTC

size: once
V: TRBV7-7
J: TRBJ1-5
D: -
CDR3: CASSLARWLHNQPQHF
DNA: TGTGCTAGCAGCTTAGCTCGCTGGCTGCACAATCAGCCCCAGCATTTT

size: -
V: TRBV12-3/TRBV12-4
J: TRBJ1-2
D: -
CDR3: CASSPNNYGYTF
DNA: TGTGCCAGCAGCCCCAATAACTATGGCTACACCTTC

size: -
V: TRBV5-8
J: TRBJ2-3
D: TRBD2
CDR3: CASSFGLATDTQYF
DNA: TGTGCCAGCAGCTTCGGACTAGCGACAGATACGCAGTATTTT

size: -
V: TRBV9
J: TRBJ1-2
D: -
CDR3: CASSVGHLVYGYTF
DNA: TGTGCCAGCAGCGTAGGACACCTTGTCTATGGCTACACCTTC

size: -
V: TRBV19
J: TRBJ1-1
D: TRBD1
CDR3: CASSSTGAVNTEAFF
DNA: TGTGCCAGTAGTTCCACAGGGGCCGTGAACACTGAAGCTTTCTTT